The subject of this entry is one T cell receptor (beta chain). The source of the sample is a study of CD8 T cells in Susac syndrome. cDNA came from about 0.51 to 1 ug RNA primed by random hexamers. From the immunoSEQ multiplex PCR reads, TCRdb called clonotypes with MiXCR, one entry per CDR3 protein. Of about 190,000 distinct CDR3 sequences listed, approximately 96% were seen once; the top ten hold 0.09% to 0.1%. V trimming: 6 bases; J trimming: 0 bases; junction bases outside the gene matches: 8. The germline CDR1 and CDR2 sequences are SGHTA and FQGNSA. The CDR3 is made up of 15 amino acids. The clonotype comes from a human donor with Susac syndrome. This sequence joins TRBV7-2 and TRBJ2-7, with TRBD2 identical over 7 bases. The source material was CD4+ T cells from PBMCs. CDR3 region: CASSLWSGVSYEQYF. Written as DNA, the CDR3 is TGTGCCAGCAGTCTTTGGAGCGGGGTCTCCTACGAGCAGTACTTC.